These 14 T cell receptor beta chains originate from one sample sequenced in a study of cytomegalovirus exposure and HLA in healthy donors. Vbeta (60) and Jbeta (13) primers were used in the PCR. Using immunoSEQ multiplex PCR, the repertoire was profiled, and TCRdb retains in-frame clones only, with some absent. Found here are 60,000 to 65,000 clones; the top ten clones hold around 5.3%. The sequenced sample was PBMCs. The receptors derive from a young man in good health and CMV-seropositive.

The CDR3 reads CASSHPQEGVEQFF. The CDR3 DNA is TGTGCCAGCAGCCACCCTCAAGAAGGGGTTGAGCAGTTCTTC. The rearrangement links TRBV4-2 to TRBJ2-1, with D maybe TRBD1 (5 bases). The CDR3 length is 14 residues. CDR1 and CDR2 from the germline V gene are LGHNA and YNFKEQ. V was trimmed by 3 bases and J by 9 bases, leaving 15 bases between them.

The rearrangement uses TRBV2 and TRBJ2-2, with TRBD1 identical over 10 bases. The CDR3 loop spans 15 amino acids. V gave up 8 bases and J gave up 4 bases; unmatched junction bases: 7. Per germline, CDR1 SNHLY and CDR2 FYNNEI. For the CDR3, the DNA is TGTGCCAGCTTCCGGGACAGGGGTCCCACCGGGGAGCTGTTTTTT. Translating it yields CASFRDRGPTGELFF.

The chain's CDR3 is CASSKRANGGLTDNEQFF. The CDR3 coding sequence is TGTGCCAGCAGCAAACGGGCCAACGGGGGATTGACCGACAATGAGCAGTTCTTC. This sequence joins TRBV11-2 and TRBJ2-1, with D possibly being TRBD2 (6 bases). V was pared by 5 bases and J by 5 bases, with 25 bases between. The CDR3 totals 18 residues. CDR1 SGHAT and CDR2 FQNNGV come from the germline V gene.

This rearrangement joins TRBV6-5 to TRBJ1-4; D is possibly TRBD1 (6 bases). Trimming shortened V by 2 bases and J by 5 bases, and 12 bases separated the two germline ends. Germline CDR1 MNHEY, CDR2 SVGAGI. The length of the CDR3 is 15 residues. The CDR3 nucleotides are TGTGCCAGCAGTTACCGGGGGGACACGAATGAAAAACTGTTTTTT. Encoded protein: CASSYRGDTNEKLFF.

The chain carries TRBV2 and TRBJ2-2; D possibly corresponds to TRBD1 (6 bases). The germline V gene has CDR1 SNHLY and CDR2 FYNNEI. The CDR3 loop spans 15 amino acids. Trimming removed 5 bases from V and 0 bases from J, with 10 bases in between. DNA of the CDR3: TGTGCCAGCAGTTCCGACAGGCCGAACACCGGGGAGCTGTTTTTT. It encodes CASSSDRPNTGELFF. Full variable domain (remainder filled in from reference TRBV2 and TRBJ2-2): EPEVTQTPSHQVTQMGQEVILRCVPISNHLYFYWYRQILGQKVEFLVSFYNNEISEKSEIFDDQFSVERPDGSNFTLKIRSTKLEDSAMYFCASSSDRPNTGELFFGEGSRLTVL.

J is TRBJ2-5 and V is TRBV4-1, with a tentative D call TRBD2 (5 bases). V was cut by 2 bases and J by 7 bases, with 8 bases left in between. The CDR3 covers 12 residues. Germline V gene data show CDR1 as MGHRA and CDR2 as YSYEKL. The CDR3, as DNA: TGCGCCAGCAGCCAATTAGGAGGGACCCAGTACTTC. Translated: CASSQLGGTQYF.

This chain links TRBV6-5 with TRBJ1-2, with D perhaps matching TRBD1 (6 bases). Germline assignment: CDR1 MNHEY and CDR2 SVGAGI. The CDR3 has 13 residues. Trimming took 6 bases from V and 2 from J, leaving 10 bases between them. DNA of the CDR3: TGTGCCAGCAGACCAACAGGGAACTATGGCTACACCTTC. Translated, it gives CASRPTGNYGYTF.

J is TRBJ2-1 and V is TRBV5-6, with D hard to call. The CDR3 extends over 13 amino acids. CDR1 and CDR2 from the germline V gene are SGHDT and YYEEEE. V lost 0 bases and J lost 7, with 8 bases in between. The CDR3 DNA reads TGTGCCAGCAGCTTGGTTATCGGGAATGAGCAGTTCTTC. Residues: CASSLVIGNEQFF.

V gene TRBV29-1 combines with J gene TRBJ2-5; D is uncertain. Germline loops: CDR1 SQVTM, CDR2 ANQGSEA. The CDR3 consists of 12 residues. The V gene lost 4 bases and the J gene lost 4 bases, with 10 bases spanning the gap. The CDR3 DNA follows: TGCAGCGTTGTCCCCCTCGGAGAGACCCAGTACTTC. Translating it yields CSVVPLGETQYF.

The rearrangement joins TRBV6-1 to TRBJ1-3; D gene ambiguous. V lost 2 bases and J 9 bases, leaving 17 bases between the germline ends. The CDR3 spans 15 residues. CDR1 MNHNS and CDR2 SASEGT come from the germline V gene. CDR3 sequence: CASSEYEGSFVTIYF. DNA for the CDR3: TGTGCCAGCAGTGAATACGAAGGGAGTTTTGTCACCATATATTTT.

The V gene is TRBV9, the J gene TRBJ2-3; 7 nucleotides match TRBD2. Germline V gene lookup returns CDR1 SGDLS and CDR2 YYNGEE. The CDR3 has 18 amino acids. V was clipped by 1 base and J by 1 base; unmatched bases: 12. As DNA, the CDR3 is TGTGCCAGCAGCGTAATGGGAGGGAGAGGTGCCGGCACAGATACGCAGTATTTT. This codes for CASSVMGGRGAGTDTQYF.

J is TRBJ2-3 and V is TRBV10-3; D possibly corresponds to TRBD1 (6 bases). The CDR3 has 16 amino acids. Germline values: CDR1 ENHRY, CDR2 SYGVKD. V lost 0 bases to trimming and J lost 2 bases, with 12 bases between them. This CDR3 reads CAISESTRQVTDTQYF. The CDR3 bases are TGTGCCATCAGTGAGTCAACACGACAGGTCACAGATACGCAGTATTTT.

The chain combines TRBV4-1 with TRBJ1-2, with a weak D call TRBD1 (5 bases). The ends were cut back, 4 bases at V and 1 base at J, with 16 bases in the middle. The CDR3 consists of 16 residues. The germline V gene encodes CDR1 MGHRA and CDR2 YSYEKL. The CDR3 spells CASSLSPQGLNYGYTF. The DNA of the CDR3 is TGCGCCAGCAGCCTAAGCCCCCAGGGCCTTAACTATGGCTACACCTTC.

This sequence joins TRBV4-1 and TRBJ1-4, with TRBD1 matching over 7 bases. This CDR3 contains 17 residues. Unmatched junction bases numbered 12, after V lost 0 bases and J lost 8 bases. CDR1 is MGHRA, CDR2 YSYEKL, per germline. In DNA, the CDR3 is TGCGCCAGCAGCCAAGAAGGCCAGGGGGGCCCCAGCGAAAAACTGTTTTTT. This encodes CASSQEGQGGPSEKLFF.